This is a list of T cell receptor beta chains from one sample in a study of vaccination and CD4 T cells after COVID-19. What these receptors recognize is not known. TCRdb passed the PCR reads through MiXCR, listing each CDR3 protein once. This sample has some 15,000 distinct CDR3 sequences, with roughly 73% found just once. The source material was CD4+ T cells from blood, cultured in vitro. The receptors were gathered from a human donor who had recovered from COVID-19. The CDR3 runs from the conserved cysteine through the conserved F or W. A D gene is named only where the DNA matches it firmly. Clone size appears in some rows only: once, few, many, or a class for an expanded clone.

clone_size	cdr3_length	d_call	v_call	j_call	cdr3_nt	cdr3_aa
-	14	-	TRBV7-2	TRBJ2-7	TGTGCCAGCAGCTTAGGGGGCGGACCCAAGGGGCAGTACTTC	CASSLGGGPKGQYF
-	12	-	TRBV20-1	TRBJ2-7	TGCAGTGCTAGACGGGACGGCAGAGAGCAGTACTTC	CSARRDGREQYF
-	17	-	TRBV7-8	TRBJ1-1	TGTGCCAGCAGCGAGGCAGGCGGGGGGGCGCGGAACACTGAAGCTTTCTTT	CASSEAGGGARNTEAFF
-	15	-	TRBV7-9	TRBJ2-2	TGTGCCAGCAGCTTAGACTTCTCGGTCACCGGGGAGCTGTTTTTT	CASSLDFSVTGELFF
-	15	-	TRBV27	TRBJ2-1	TGTGCCAGCAGTTGGAGAGAGGGGGTCTACAATGAGCAGTTCTTC	CASSWREGVYNEQFF
-	12	-	TRBV20-1	TRBJ1-5	TGCAGTGCTAGATTGGCGGGTCAGCCCCAGCATTTT	CSARLAGQPQHF
-	15	-	TRBV5-5	TRBJ1-6	TGTGCCAGCAGCTTCGGGGGATCCTATAATTCACCCCTCCACTTT	CASSFGGSYNSPLHF
-	16	TRBD1	TRBV7-2	TRBJ1-2	TGTGCCAGCAGGTTACCGGGACAGGCAAACCTCTATGGCTACACCTTC	CASRLPGQANLYGYTF
once	16	TRBD1	TRBV20-1	TRBJ1-1	TGCAGTGCTCCGGACGGACAGGGTCGGCTAAATGGTGAAGCTTTCTTT	CSAPDGQGRLNGEAFF
-	15	-	TRBV2	TRBJ1-6	TGTGCCAGCAGTGTTGACAGCAGAATTAATTCACCCCTCCACTTT	CASSVDSRINSPLHF
-	13	-	TRBV20-1	TRBJ1-2	TGCAGTGCTAGAGCGGAGGTTAACTATGGCTACACCTTC	CSARAEVNYGYTF
-	14	-	TRBV12-3/TRBV12-4	TRBJ2-7	TGTGCCAGCAGTTTAACCGGGGGCCCCTACGAGCAGTACTTC	CASSLTGGPYEQYF
-	15	-	TRBV7-2	TRBJ2-5	TGTGCCAGCAGCTTAGTGGCAGGGGTCCAAGAGACCCAGTACTTC	CASSLVAGVQETQYF
-	14	TRBD2	TRBV6-1	TRBJ2-7	TGTGCCAGCACCTCCTTCACTAGCGGATACGAGCAGTACTTC	CASTSFTSGYEQYF
few	16	-	TRBV20-1	TRBJ1-2	TGCAGTGCTAGAGATCCGGATCAGGGGAAAATTCATGGCTACACCTTC	CSARDPDQGKIHGYTF
-	14	-	TRBV20-1	TRBJ1-2	TGCAGTGCTAGAGACTCGGGCTCTCTGGATGGCTACACCTTC	CSARDSGSLDGYTF
-	16	-	TRBV6-1	TRBJ1-2	TGTGCCAGCAGCCGGGGGGGGGCCCTATCTAACTATGGCTACACCTTC	CASSRGGALSNYGYTF
-	11	-	TRBV20-1	TRBJ2-7	TGCAGTGCGCGAAACAGATACGAGCAGTACTTC	CSARNRYEQYF
once	13	TRBD1	TRBV28	TRBJ1-2	TGTGCCAGCAGTAATTACAGGGGGCGCGGCTACACCTTC	CASSNYRGRGYTF
-	18	TRBD1	TRBV19	TRBJ1-2	TGTGCCAGTAGTACGTCGCCGGGACAGGGAATTGGAGTAGGCGGCTACACCTTC	CASSTSPGQGIGVGGYTF
-	12	-	TRBV27	TRBJ1-5	TGTGCCAGCCCCAGGGAATATCAGCCCCAGCATTTT	CASPREYQPQHF
medium-sized	16	-	TRBV7-6	TRBJ2-7	TGTGCCAGCAGCTTAGCGACGACAGCGACACCCTACGAGCAGTACTTC	CASSLATTATPYEQYF
-	17	TRBD1	TRBV6-1	TRBJ2-7	TGTGCCAGCAGTCCCCGCTCCGGGACAGGGATCTCCTACGAGCAGTACTTC	CASSPRSGTGISYEQYF
-	13	-	TRBV2	TRBJ2-5	TGTGCCAGCGGCCGTGGATTCCAAGAGACCCAGTACTTC	CASGRGFQETQYF
-	15	TRBD1	TRBV20-1	TRBJ1-5	TGCAGTGCTCCCGACAGGGGGCTTAGCAATCAGCCCCAGCATTTT	CSAPDRGLSNQPQHF
-	12	-	TRBV27	TRBJ2-3	TGTGCCAGCAGCAGGGGGGGAGATACGCAGTATTTT	CASSRGGDTQYF
once	15	TRBD1	TRBV7-8	TRBJ1-6	TGTGCCAGCAGCTTAGCGGCAGGGGGCCATTCACCCCTCCACTTT	CASSLAAGGHSPLHF
-	15	TRBD2	TRBV19	TRBJ2-1	TGTGCCAGTAGTCTCCGACTAGCGGGAGACAATGAGCAGTTCTTC	CASSLRLAGDNEQFF
few	14	-	TRBV20-1	TRBJ1-5	TGCAGTGCTAGAGACAGATTTGGGAATCAGCCCCAGCATTTT	CSARDRFGNQPQHF
once	16	-	TRBV7-2	TRBJ2-2	TGTGCCAGCAGCCCCAGAGTAGCAGATATCACCGGGGAGCTGTTTTTT	CASSPRVADITGELFF
few	19	-	TRBV20-1	TRBJ1-6	TGCAGTGCTAAGGCTGGAGGCCTGGAGGGTCACTCCTATAATTCACCCCTCCACTTT	CSAKAGGLEGHSYNSPLHF
-	14	TRBD2	TRBV7-9	TRBJ2-7	TGTGCCAGCAGGAAGGGACTAGCGGACTACGAGCAGTACTTC	CASRKGLADYEQYF
-	13	-	TRBV7-2	TRBJ2-5	TGTGCCAGCAGCTGGACGGTACAAGAGACCCAGTACTTC	CASSWTVQETQYF
-	16	TRBD2	TRBV20-1	TRBJ2-7	TGCAGTGCTTTACGACTAGCGGGAGGCGTTAGGTACGAGCAGTACTTC	CSALRLAGGVRYEQYF
-	15	TRBD1	TRBV6-1	TRBJ1-1	TGTGCCAGCAGACCTCAGGGGGCGCGGGACACTGAAGCTTTCTTT	CASRPQGARDTEAFF
-	14	TRBD2	TRBV7-2	TRBJ2-1	TGTGCCAGCAGGGTTCGGGAGGAGGGCAATGAGCAGTTCTTC	CASRVREEGNEQFF
-	14	-	TRBV19	TRBJ2-7	TGTGCCAGTAGTCTGCCGTCCCTTTTCTACGAGCAGTACTTC	CASSLPSLFYEQYF
-	15	-	TRBV7-8	TRBJ2-2	TGTGCCAGCAGCTTGGGCAGGAGGAACACCGGGGAGCTGTTTTTT	CASSLGRRNTGELFF
-	14	-	TRBV20-1	TRBJ2-2	TGCAGTGCTAGGATACCCTTAGCCACCGGGGAGCTGTTTTTT	CSARIPLATGELFF
-	14	-	TRBV21-1	TRBJ2-5	TGTGCCAGCAGCAAAATCCTTAGTCTGGAGACCCAGTACTTC	CASSKILSLETQYF
-	12	TRBD2	TRBV20-1	TRBJ2-7	TGCAGTGCCGAGCGGGAGCCCTACGAGCAGTACTTC	CSAEREPYEQYF
once	12	-	TRBV19	TRBJ1-1	TGTGCCAGTAATCTGGCGAACACTGAAGCTTTCTTT	CASNLANTEAFF
-	14	-	TRBV11-2	TRBJ2-5	TGTGCCAGCAGCTTAGGTGGCTCCCAAGAGACCCAGTACTTC	CASSLGGSQETQYF
few	16	-	TRBV7-2	TRBJ1-5	TGTGCCAGCAGCTTAGGACTTAACCAAGCCAATCAGCCCCAGCATTTT	CASSLGLNQANQPQHF
-	17	-	TRBV6-5	TRBJ1-1	TGTGCCAGCAGTTACTCGTGGGGGGCCAACGAACGGGCTGAAGCTTTCTTT	CASSYSWGANERAEAFF
-	15	-	TRBV14	TRBJ1-1	TGTGCCAGCAGCCAAGATGGGGGACGTGGTAGGGGAGCTTTCTTT	CASSQDGGRGRGAFF
-	15	TRBD2	TRBV7-3	TRBJ2-2	TGTGCCAGCAGCTTAGCGGGGGGAGGCACCGGGGAGCTGTTTTTT	CASSLAGGGTGELFF